A selection of T cell receptor beta chains follows, all from one sample in a study of shared clonotypes between healthy human individuals. Repertoires were generated with immunoSEQ multiplex PCR, while TCRdb's copy carries only in-frame clones and drops some. The repertoire consists of approximately 840,000 clones, with just over 95% occurring once and the leading ten covering about 0.21%. The sequenced material came from naive CD8+ T cells sorted from blood. The receptor source for this set is a man between 25 and 39 years old in good health. The CDR3 runs from the conserved cysteine through the conserved F or W. D genes are given only for firm matches. Clone size is shown for a subset of rows, as once, few, many or a class of expanded clone.

clone size	V gene	J gene	D gene	CDR3 DNA	CDR3 protein
once	TRBV9	TRBJ2-7	NA	TGTGCCAGCAGCGTATATGGATCGAGCTCCTACGAGCAGTACTTC	CASSVYGSSSYEQYF
NA	TRBV10-1	TRBJ2-7	NA	TGCGCCAGCAGTGACGGTAGGGAGCAGTACTTC	CASSDGREQYF
NA	TRBV7-2	TRBJ2-7	TRBD1	TGTGCCAGCAGCCCCCCCGTGACAGGGGGCGACGAGCAGTACTTC	CASSPPVTGGDEQYF
NA	TRBV9	TRBJ2-1	NA	TGTGCCAGCAGCGCTCCACCCTGGAAGTTCTTC	CASSAPPWKFF
once	TRBV2	TRBJ2-3	NA	TGTGCCAGCAACAGAGATACGCAGTATTTT	CASNRDTQYF
NA	TRBV27	TRBJ2-7	NA	TGTGCCAGCAGTTTGGCTAGCACCTACGAGCAGTACTTC	CASSLASTYEQYF
NA	TRBV4-3	TRBJ2-1	NA	TGCGCCAGCAGCCAAGATCGGCAGGCAAGCAATGAGCAGTTCTTC	CASSQDRQASNEQFF
NA	TRBV6-7	TRBJ1-3	TRBD1	TGTGCCAGCAGCCTGGACAGGAGCTCTGGAAACACCATATATTTT	CASSLDRSSGNTIYF
NA	TRBV19	TRBJ2-1	NA	TGTGCCAGTAGTATAGTCATCTCCTACAATGAGCAGTTCTTC	CASSIVISYNEQFF
NA	TRBV10-3	TRBJ1-5	NA	TGTGCCATTCGGGGCCGTCCCCAGCATTTT	CAIRGRPQHF
NA	TRBV5-1	TRBJ2-3	TRBD2	TGCGCCAGCAGCACGGGACTAGCAGCAGATACGCAGTATTTT	CASSTGLAADTQYF
NA	TRBV27	TRBJ2-7	NA	TGTGCCAGCAGGGGATTGGGCTACGAGCAGTACTTC	CASRGLGYEQYF
NA	TRBV7-3	TRBJ2-5	NA	TGTGCCAGCAGCAAGAGCGGGCCCCAAGAGACCCAGTACTTC	CASSKSGPQETQYF
once	TRBV27	TRBJ2-7	NA	TGTGCCAGCAGTTTATCTGCCGCCAACTCCTACGAGCAGTACTTC	CASSLSAANSYEQYF
NA	TRBV7-9	TRBJ2-7	NA	TGTGCCAGCAGCCCCGCACAGCGTTACTACGAGCAGTACTTC	CASSPAQRYYEQYF
once	TRBV30	TRBJ2-7	TRBD1	TGTGCCTGGAGTGTGGGGACAGAATACGAGCAGTACTTC	CAWSVGTEYEQYF
once	TRBV7-2	TRBJ2-7	NA	TGTGCCAGCAGCTTCCTGGACCCCGGGCGGGGGCAGTACTTC	CASSFLDPGRGQYF
NA	TRBV9	TRBJ1-1	TRBD1	TGTGCCAGCAGCGTGATGGCAGGGGGCGCAAGGAACACTGAAGCTTTCTTT	CASSVMAGGARNTEAFF
NA	TRBV5-6	TRBJ2-7	NA	TGTGCCAGCAGCTTGAATCAGGGAATGGGCGAGCAGTACTTC	CASSLNQGMGEQYF
NA	TRBV7-8	TRBJ2-2	TRBD1	TGTGCCAGCAGCGTCGAACAGGGGGCCGGGGAGCTGTTTTTT	CASSVEQGAGELFF
NA	TRBV9	TRBJ2-5	TRBD2	TGTGCCAGCAGCGCCGCGGGGGGAGAGACCCAGTACTTC	CASSAAGGETQYF
NA	TRBV9	TRBJ2-3	NA	TGTGCCAGCAGCGTTAACTTAGGGAGTGCTAGAAGGGGAGATTTGGCTACGCAGTATTTT	CASSVNLGSARRGDLATQYF
NA	TRBV2	TRBJ2-7	TRBD2	TGTGCCAGGGGTATAGCGGGAGGGATCTCCTACGAGCAGTACTTC	CARGIAGGISYEQYF
NA	TRBV19	TRBJ2-1	NA	TGTGCCAGTAGTATAGCAGGTCTACAGGGTCTCTACAATGAGCAGTTCTTC	CASSIAGLQGLYNEQFF
NA	TRBV27	TRBJ2-2	NA	TGTGCCAGCAGTTTATATCCCCCGAACACCGGGGAGCTGTTTTTT	CASSLYPPNTGELFF
NA	TRBV4-2	TRBJ1-1	NA	TGTGCCAGCAGCCAAGGTAACCTTGAAGCTTTCTTT	CASSQGNLEAFF
NA	TRBV4-3	TRBJ1-1	NA	TGCGCCAGCAGCCAAGATCCGGGACTGCAGAACACTGAAGCTTTCTTT	CASSQDPGLQNTEAFF
NA	TRBV7-6	TRBJ2-7	TRBD2	TGTGCCAGCAGTTACGGACTAGCGGGAGCAGTGACCTACGAGCAGTACTTC	CASSYGLAGAVTYEQYF
NA	TRBV4-3	TRBJ2-2	NA	TGCGCCAGCAGCCAGGAGGGGATAACTAGCTCAGACACCGGGGAGCTGTTTTTT	CASSQEGITSSDTGELFF
NA	TRBV25-1	TRBJ1-1	NA	TGTGCCAGCGCCAGGAAAGATGGGGACACTGAAGCTTTCTTT	CASARKDGDTEAFF
NA	TRBV14	TRBJ2-3	NA	TGTGCCAGCAGCCTTGTCCGGACAGATACGCAGTATTTT	CASSLVRTDTQYF
NA	TRBV7-9	TRBJ2-5	NA	TGTGCCAGCAGCTTTAGGCTGGGGGCAGAAGAGACCCAGTACTTC	CASSFRLGAEETQYF
NA	TRBV11-2	TRBJ2-7	TRBD1	TGTGCCAGCAGCTTAGTGTCGGGACAGAACGAGCAGTACTTC	CASSLVSGQNEQYF
NA	TRBV14	TRBJ2-1	NA	TGTGCCAGCAGCCAAGATTGGAGTGAGCAGTTCTTC	CASSQDWSEQFF
NA	TRBV7-9	TRBJ2-7	TRBD1	TGTGCCAGCAGCTTAGTGGGACAGAAGTACGAGCAGTACTTC	CASSLVGQKYEQYF
NA	TRBV5-1	TRBJ2-1	TRBD2	TGCGCCAGCAGCGCCTCGACGAGACTAGCGGACAATGAGCAGTTCTTC	CASSASTRLADNEQFF
NA	TRBV11-2	TRBJ1-2	NA	TGTGCCAGCAGCCGCTTCGAGGGGCGAGGTTATGGCTACACCTTC	CASSRFEGRGYGYTF
NA	TRBV7-8	TRBJ2-1	TRBD1	TGTGCCAGCAGCTTCCCCTCAGGTGGGCAGGGGGTGAATGAGCAGTTCTTC	CASSFPSGGQGVNEQFF
NA	TRBV4-1	TRBJ2-1	TRBD2	TGCGCCAGCAGCCAAGATGGGGGCGGGAGGTCCTACAATGAGCAGTTCTTC	CASSQDGGGRSYNEQFF
NA	TRBV27	TRBJ2-7	NA	TGTGCCAGCAGTCTAGGATTGCGAAACTACGAGCAGTACTTC	CASSLGLRNYEQYF
NA	TRBV7-9	TRBJ2-1	NA	TGTGCCAGCCGCAGGGTAAATGAGCAGTTCTTC	CASRRVNEQFF
NA	TRBV7-9	TRBJ2-1	NA	TGTGCCAGCAGCTTGGGAGTGCGAGACAATGAGCAGTTCTTC	CASSLGVRDNEQFF
NA	TRBV7-6	TRBJ2-1	TRBD1	TGTGCCAGCAGCTTAGCTGCAGGGGGCGTCTACAATGAGCAGTTCTTC	CASSLAAGGVYNEQFF
NA	TRBV2	TRBJ1-1	NA	TGTGCCAGTACGGGACGAGAAGCTTTCTTT	CASTGREAFF
NA	TRBV6-5	TRBJ2-7	NA	TGTGCCAGCAGTTACACGAACGGGCCTGAGAAGTACTTC	CASSYTNGPEKYF
NA	TRBV27	TRBJ1-4	NA	TGTGCCAGCAGTTTTGATGCAACTAATGAAAAACTGTTTTTT	CASSFDATNEKLFF
NA	TRBV29-1	TRBJ1-2	NA	TGCAGCGTTGAAGATCCCCAGGAAAACTATGGCTACACCTTC	CSVEDPQENYGYTF
NA	TRBV29-1	TRBJ2-7	TRBD1	TGCAGCGTTGAGAAGACAGGGAACGAGCAGTACTTC	CSVEKTGNEQYF